This is a list of T cell receptor beta chains from one sample in a study of blood T cell repertoires in COVID-19. This table comes from immunoSEQ multiplex PCR, and its TCRdb copy is limited to in-frame clones, with some not included. Of more than 50,000 clones in the sample, 73% were seen once. The source material was peripheral blood. The receptors were sampled from a woman between 70 and 85 years old with acute or convalescent COVID-19. The CDR3 runs from the conserved cysteine through the conserved F or W. A D gene is named only where the DNA matches it firmly. Size tells how often a clone was seen (once, few, many) or the class of an expanded clone, and some rows leave it out.

size: once; J: TRBJ2-1; D: TRBD2; V: TRBV5-1; DNA: TGCGCCAGCAGCAAGACTAGCGGGGGTCGGAATGAGCAGTTCTTC; CDR3: CASSKTSGGRNEQFF
size: -; J: TRBJ2-7; D: TRBD1; V: TRBV6-1; DNA: TGTGCCAGCAGTGAAGGGACAGGTCAACTCTACGAGCAGTACTTC; CDR3: CASSEGTGQLYEQYF
size: -; J: TRBJ2-1; D: -; V: TRBV10-3; DNA: TGTGCCATCAGTGGTACCCTACCCTCGGGGAATGAGCAGTTCTTC; CDR3: CAISGTLPSGNEQFF
size: once; J: TRBJ1-4; D: TRBD1; V: TRBV19; DNA: TGTGCCAGTAGTCTTTACAGGGGTCCGAATGAAAAACTGTTTTTT; CDR3: CASSLYRGPNEKLFF
size: few; J: TRBJ1-4; D: -; V: TRBV2; DNA: TGTGCCAGCAGTGAAGAGGCAGGATCTAATGAAAAACTGTTTTTT; CDR3: CASSEEAGSNEKLFF
size: once; J: TRBJ2-2; D: TRBD1; V: TRBV5-6; DNA: TGTGCCAGCAGCCGTTGGTCAGGGGGCCGCACCGGGGAGCTGTTTTTT; CDR3: CASSRWSGGRTGELFF
size: once; J: TRBJ1-1; D: TRBD1; V: TRBV2; DNA: TGTGCCACGCATACAGGGGGACCCACTGAAGCTTTCTTT; CDR3: CATHTGGPTEAFF
size: -; J: TRBJ1-3; D: -; V: TRBV9; DNA: TGTGCCAGCAGCGTACCTGACCCCGGCGGCACCATATATTTT; CDR3: CASSVPDPGGTIYF
size: -; J: TRBJ1-2; D: -; V: TRBV4-1; DNA: TGCGCCAGCAGCCAAGTCCCCCCTAGGACAAACTATGGCTACACCTTC; CDR3: CASSQVPPRTNYGYTF
size: -; J: TRBJ2-4; D: -; V: TRBV7-9; DNA: TGTGCCAGCAGCCCGAGAGGTCTATCGGCCAAAAACATTCAGTACTTC; CDR3: CASSPRGLSAKNIQYF
size: -; J: TRBJ2-1; D: TRBD2; V: TRBV27; DNA: TGTGCCAGCAGTGGGGCGGGAGCGGGCTATACAATGAGGCAGTTCTTC; CDR3: CASSGAGAGYTMRQFF
size: -; J: TRBJ1-1; D: -; V: TRBV14; DNA: TGTGCCAGCAGCCAAAGAGGCCGGTCTGAAGCTTTCTTT; CDR3: CASSQRGRSEAFF
size: -; J: TRBJ1-5; D: -; V: TRBV4-1; DNA: TGCGCCAGCAGCCAAGTAGCCACGGGAAATCAGCCCCAGCATTTT; CDR3: CASSQVATGNQPQHF
size: -; J: TRBJ1-5; D: -; V: TRBV27; DNA: TGTGCCAGCACCCCCCCAGGGAATCAGCCCCAGCATTTT; CDR3: CASTPPGNQPQHF